What follows are 18 T cell receptor beta chains derived from one specimen sequenced in a study of blood T cell repertoires in COVID-19. Clones were read by immunoSEQ multiplex PCR, and TCRdb kept only the in-frame ones, dropping some. The repertoire consists of 150,000 to 250,000 clones, with roughly 80% occurring once and the leading ten covering less than 8.5%. Sequencing was done on a sample of PBMCs or T cells enriched from blood (not recorded which). The receptor set was obtained from a man in his forties who had recovered from COVID-19.

The chain employs TRBV9 and TRBJ1-5; D is unresolved. The CDR3 totals 15 residues. Between the trimmed V and J ends, which lost 3 bases and 6 bases, there was a span of 16 bases. The germline V gene encodes CDR1 SGDLS and CDR2 YYNGEE. The CDR3 DNA sequence: TGTGCCAGCAGCGCGGGAGGGAAACTAGGTCAGCCCCAGCATTTT. Translation gives CASSAGGKLGQPQHF.

The V call is TRBV10-1, the J call TRBJ2-7, with TRBD2 matching over 16 bases. After removal of 7 bases from V and 4 bases from J, the junction contained 4 bases not matched to a gene. This CDR3 region has 15 residues. Germline values: CDR1 WNHNN, CDR2 SYGVQD (reference sequence). The CDR3 here is CASTGTSGGGYEQYF. The CDR3, as DNA: TGCGCCAGCACCGGGACTAGCGGGGGGGGGTACGAGCAGTACTTC.

The chain is built from TRBV5-5 and TRBJ1-2, with 7 positions matching TRBD1. V lost 2 bases to trimming and J lost 0 bases; unmatched junction nucleotides: 4. CDR3 size: 15 residues. In germline, CDR1 is SGHKS, CDR2 YYEKEE (reference sequence). In nucleotides, the CDR3 is TGTGCCAGCAGCTTACGGACAGGTACTAACTATGGCTACACCTTC. Translation: CASSLRTGTNYGYTF.

This clone was recorded only once. This chain links TRBV6-4 with TRBJ2-1, with D perhaps TRBD2 (7 bases). The CDR3 spans 15 residues. The germline CDR1 and CDR2 sequences are MRHNA and SNTAGT. V lost 6 bases and J 6 bases, leaving 18 bases between the germline ends. The CDR3 nucleotides are TGTGCCAGCAGCCCCTCCCCGGGGGGCACCAATGAGCAGTTCTTC. The encoded protein is CASSPSPGGTNEQFF.

The chain recombines TRBV5-1 with TRBJ2-2; D unclear. V was pared by 5 bases and J by 0 bases, with 11 bases between. Germline CDR1 SGHRS, CDR2 YFSETQ. The CDR3 has 15 amino acids. CDR3 amino acids: CASSSDTTNTGELFF. The DNA for the CDR3 is TGCGCCAGCAGTTCTGACACGACGAACACCGGGGAGCTGTTTTTT.

On this clone: Other DNA sequences in this specimen translate into the identical CDR3. This chain links TRBV7-9 with TRBJ1-2; 7 nucleotides align to TRBD1. The CDR3 consists of 13 residues. Germline-derived CDR1 and CDR2 are SEHNR and FQNEAQ (reference sequence). The J segment lost 3 bases and the V segment lost 5 bases, leaving 3 bases of the junction unmatched. CDR3 nucleotide sequence: TGTGCCAGCAGCCCCACAGGGGACTATGGCTACACCTTC. As protein: CASSPTGDYGYTF.

The CDR3 loop is CASSRYRGSEAFF. In DNA form, the CDR3 reads TGTGCCAGCAGTCGTTACAGGGGGAGTGAAGCTTTCTTT. V is TRBV6-7 and J is TRBJ1-1, with 8 bases lining up with TRBD1. TRBV6-7 is given ORF status, its function remaining uncertain. The J segment lost 7 bases and the V segment lost 5 bases, leaving 6 bases of the junction unmatched. CDR3 size: 13 residues.

The chain carries TRBV2 and TRBJ2-5; D might be TRBD1 (7 bases). Germline CDR1 is SNHLY and CDR2 is FYNNEI. V was pared by 4 bases and J by 7 bases, with 13 bases between. CDR3 length equals 13 residues. CDR3 sequence reads: CASSGGGGATQYF. CDR3 DNA sequence: TGTGCCAGCAGTGGTGGAGGGGGCGCGACCCAGTACTTC.

The rearrangement joins TRBV2 to TRBJ1-2, with 10 nucleotides matching TRBD1. Germline assignment: CDR1 SNHLY and CDR2 FYNNEI. The J segment lost 7 bases and the V segment lost 2 bases, leaving 4 bases of the junction unmatched. This CDR3 has 14 amino acids. The CDR3 DNA is TGTGCCAGCAGTGAAACCGGGACAGGGGCTGGCTACACCTTC. Translating it yields CASSETGTGAGYTF.

V is TRBV6-6 and J is TRBJ1-1, with TRBD1 identical over 11 bases. V was clipped by 6 bases and J by 0 bases; unmatched bases: 18. CDR3 size: 20 residues. Germline lookup yields CDR1 MNHNY and CDR2 SVGAGI (reference sequence). CDR3 region: CASSYGTGGRRTEMNTEAFF. CDR3 bases: TGTGCCAGCAGCTACGGGACAGGGGGGCGCAGGACTGAAATGAACACTGAAGCTTTCTTT.

This chain uses TRBV2 with TRBJ1-2; no firm D call. Germline-derived CDR1 and CDR2 are SNHLY and FYNNEI. V was cut by 6 bases and J by 8 bases, with 13 bases left in between. The CDR3 has 12 amino acids. In DNA form, the CDR3 reads TGTGCCAGCAGGATAATGGAGGACGGCTACACCTTC. It codes for CASRIMEDGYTF.

This clone came up a few times. The chain carries TRBV6-1 and TRBJ1-5, with unresolved D. V lost 6 bases and J 4 bases, leaving 10 bases between the germline ends. In germline, CDR1 is MNHNS, CDR2 SASEGT. The CDR3 length is 13 residues. The CDR3 here is CASSHTPNQPQHF. Here the CDR3 DNA reads TGTGCCAGCAGCCACACCCCAAATCAGCCCCAGCATTTT.

The chain carries TRBV6-5 and TRBJ1-5; maybe TRBD1 (5 bases). The CDR3 length is 13 residues. Trimming pared 5 bases from V and 6 bases from J, leaving 11 bases between. The germline CDR1 and CDR2 sequences are MNHEY and SVGAGI. This CDR3 reads CASSPNRRQPQHF. The CDR3 coding sequence is TGTGCCAGCAGTCCGAACAGGCGTCAGCCCCAGCATTTT.

V is TRBV5-6 and J is TRBJ1-1; 7 nucleotides match TRBD1. Germline V CDR1 and CDR2: SGHDT, YYEEEE. The V and J ends lost 2 bases and 1 base, in that order; junction bases with no gene match: 2. This CDR3 is built from 14 residues. As DNA, the CDR3 is TGTGCCAGCAGCTTCGGACAGGCGAACACTGAAGCTTTCTTT. Residues: CASSFGQANTEAFF. Full variable domain (outside the CDR3, taken from reference TRBV5-6 and TRBJ1-1): DAGVTQSPTHLIKTRGQQVTLRCSPKSGHDTVSWYQQALGQGPQFIFQYYEEEERQRGNFPDRFSGHQFPNYSSELNVNALLLGDSALYLCASSFGQANTEAFFGQGTRLTVV.

The CDR3: CASSAAWPDEQFF. The CDR3 DNA follows: TGTGCCAGCAGCGCCGCTTGGCCTGATGAGCAGTTCTTC. V usage is TRBV5-6 and J usage is TRBJ2-1; D is undetermined. V shed 4 bases and J shed 8 bases, with 13 bases lying between them. The CDR3 contains 13 residues. CDR1 and CDR2 (germline): SGHDT, YYEEEE.

A few counts support this clone. The chain joins TRBV7-9 to TRBJ1-1; TRBD1 matches at 7 bases. V lost 6 bases to trimming and J lost 4 bases; unmatched junction nucleotides: 11. This CDR3 is 15 amino acids long. Per the germline V gene, CDR1 is SEHNR and CDR2 is FQNEAQ (reference sequence). This CDR3 reads CASRAGTDDSTEAFF. The CDR3, as DNA: TGTGCCAGCAGAGCCGGGACAGACGATTCCACTGAAGCTTTCTTT.

This chain links TRBV19 with TRBJ1-1; possibly TRBD1 for D (5 bases). The length of the CDR3 is 12 residues. The V end was cut by 9 bases, the J end by 8 bases, with 16 bases between. Germline loops: CDR1 LNHDA, CDR2 SQIVND (reference sequence). The CDR3 bases are TGTGCCAGCCAGGCACAGGCGGCCGAAGCTTTCTTT. As protein: CASQAQAAEAFF.

The J gene is TRBJ1-1, the V gene TRBV7-9; perhaps TRBD1 as D (6 bases). CDR1 is SEHNR, CDR2 FQNEAQ, per germline (reference sequence). The CDR3 consists of 17 residues. With 0 bases removed from V and 0 bases from J, the gap between germline ends came to 14 bases. CDR3 region: CASSLAPHRDVNTEAFF. In DNA form, the CDR3 reads TGTGCCAGCAGCTTAGCCCCTCACAGGGACGTGAACACTGAAGCTTTCTTT.